Included here is one TCR beta chain sequence, with context. One end of the junction varies from germline; a read error may be responsible. Not a single patient had been given any form of treatment at any point before undergoing thyroid surgery. This record comes from a study of metastatic and nonmetastatic thyroid tumors. TCRdb reprocessed the PCR reads via MiXCR. This sample has about 52,000 clones, with roughly 15% found just once. The TCR comes from a female donor with papillary thyroid cancer or a benign thyroid nodule (not recorded which). Some clones in this sample may be carry-over from other donors' samples. The material sequenced was blood.

The CDR3 loop is CASSLGLAAYDQYF. CDR3 nucleotides: TGTGCCAGCAGCTTAGGCCTAGCGGCCTACGATCAGTACTTC. This sequence joins TRBV7-2 and TRBJ2-7; TRBD2 matches at 7 bases. CDR1 is SGHTA, CDR2 FQGNSA, per germline. The length of the CDR3 is 14 residues. Full variable domain (remainder filled in from reference TRBV7-2 and TRBJ2-7): GAGVSQSPSNKVTEKGKDVELRCDPISGHTALYWYRQSLGQGLEFLIYFQGNSAPDKSGLPSDRFSAERTGGSVSTLTIQRTQQEDSAVYLCASSLGLAAYDQYFGPGTRLTVT.